Listed below are T cell receptor beta chains from one sample, sequenced in a study of CD8 T cells in Susac syndrome. Each CDR3 protein gets one entry after TCRdb re-called the immunoSEQ multiplex PCR reads with MiXCR. The sample records 300,000 or so distinct CDR3 sequences, about 91% being singletons. Sequencing used CD4+ T cells from PBMCs. These receptors came from a human donor with multiple sclerosis. The CDR3 runs from the conserved cysteine through the conserved F or W. The D gene is left open where the match is weak. Only part of the rows carry a size: once, few, many, or a class if the clone is expanded.

>TRBV6-5|TRBJ1-1|-|-
TGTGCCAGCAGTTACTCTCTTCGCATGGAGGCTTTCTTT
CASSYSLRMEAFF
>TRBV5-6|TRBJ2-1|TRBD2|-
TGTGCCAGCAGCGGAGAAGGACTAGCGGGGATAAATGAGCAGTTCTTC
CASSGEGLAGINEQFF
>TRBV20-1|TRBJ1-2|-|once
TGCAGTGCCAGTCAGGGGCAGGGCGGCTACACCTTC
CSASQGQGGYTF
>TRBV7-2|TRBJ2-7|-|-
TGTGCCAGCAGCTTAGTCCTTTTAGGTCTACCAGGCTCCTACGAGCAGTACTTC
CASSLVLLGLPGSYEQYF
>TRBV30|TRBJ1-1|TRBD1|-
TGTGCCTGGAGTGGACAGGGGAACACTGAAGCTTTCTTT
CAWSGQGNTEAFF
>TRBV18|TRBJ1-5|TRBD1|-
TGTGCCAGCTCCCAGGACAGGGGGGGCGAACAGCCCCAGCATTTT
CASSQDRGGEQPQHF
>TRBV11-2|TRBJ1-3|-|-
TGTGCCAGCAGTTACACACAGGCTCCTGGAAACACCATATATTTT
CASSYTQAPGNTIYF
>TRBV6-6|TRBJ2-5|-|-
TGTGCCAGCAGTTACCCCGGACGGGCGGAGGGGACCCAGTACTTC
CASSYPGRAEGTQYF
>TRBV4-2|TRBJ2-1|-|-
TGTGCCAGCAGCCAAGGGTACCAATCTCGCTCCAATGAGCAGTTCTTC
CASSQGYQSRSNEQFF
>TRBV3-1|TRBJ2-7|-|-
TGTGCCAGCAGCCAAGATCTGGCTAGCGCTTCCTACGAGCAGTACTTC
CASSQDLASASYEQYF
>TRBV5-1|TRBJ1-2|-|-
TGCGCCAGCAGCTTGGGATTGCGGGGCTACACCTTC
CASSLGLRGYTF
>TRBV29-1|TRBJ2-5|-|-
TGCAGCGTTGACAACAGCAAAGAGACCCAGTACTTC
CSVDNSKETQYF
>TRBV6-1|TRBJ2-4|-|-
TGTGCCAGCAGTCGTATTTCGGGGGACCAAGCCAAAAACATTCAGTACTTC
CASSRISGDQAKNIQYF
>TRBV19|TRBJ1-2|TRBD1|-
TGTGCCGTTGGCTGGACAGGGGTCGGGATGGATGGCTACACCTTC
CAVGWTGVGMDGYTF
>TRBV6-1|TRBJ1-1|-|once
TGTGCCAGCAGGGATGGGTGGACTGAAGCTTTCTTT
CASRDGWTEAFF
>TRBV5-5|TRBJ2-1|-|-
TGTGCCAGCAGCAGATACCGGGGGCTAGGGGGCGATGAGCAGTTCTTC
CASSRYRGLGGDEQFF
>TRBV5-1|TRBJ2-1|TRBD2|-
TGCGCCAGCAGCTTTACTAGCGGGAGCCGGAGTGAGCAGTTCTTC
CASSFTSGSRSEQFF
>TRBV19|TRBJ1-1|-|-
TGTGCCAGTAGTAATCGGGGGCTAGGCACTGAAGCTTTCTTT
CASSNRGLGTEAFF
>TRBV7-3|TRBJ2-5|TRBD1|-
TGTGCCAGCAGCCGGGCTCCCCGGGGACAGGGGGCTCAAGAGACCCAGTACTTC
CASSRAPRGQGAQETQYF
>TRBV7-6|TRBJ1-1|-|-
TGTGCCAGCAGCCGCCCGGGGCGCACTGAAGCTTTCTTT
CASSRPGRTEAFF
>TRBV30|TRBJ1-5|-|-
TGTGCCTGGCGCCAGGTGGGGGACCCCAATCAGCCCCAGCATTTT
CAWRQVGDPNQPQHF
>TRBV20-1|TRBJ2-7|-|-
TGCAGTGCTGCCGACGACAGGAGCTACGAGCAGTACTTC
CSAADDRSYEQYF
>TRBV7-9|TRBJ2-1|-|-
TGTGCCAGCAGCTTATCGGGATGGAATGAGCAGTTCTTC
CASSLSGWNEQFF
>TRBV11-1|TRBJ1-6|-|-
TGTGCCAGCAGCTCCCCCACCGCGGGGGGATCACCCCTCCACTTT
CASSSPTAGGSPLHF
>TRBV6-1|TRBJ2-2|TRBD1|-
TGTGCCAGCAGGCCCCAGGGGGCGCCGAACACCGGGGAGCTGTTTTTT
CASRPQGAPNTGELFF
>TRBV11-2|TRBJ2-5|-|-
TGTGCCAGCCGAAAGGGCCGCCAAGAGACCCAGTACTTC
CASRKGRQETQYF
>TRBV7-3|TRBJ2-1|TRBD2|-
TGTGCCAGCAGCCAGACTAGCGGGAGGGTGGGTGAGCAGTTCTTC
CASSQTSGRVGEQFF
>TRBV12-3/TRBV12-4|TRBJ1-1|-|-
TGTGCCAGCAGTCCTCGACAGGTGTCTGAAGCTTTCTTT
CASSPRQVSEAFF
>TRBV15|TRBJ1-3|-|-
TGTGCCACCAGCAGAGATAGGGGGGCTGGAAACACCATATATTTT
CATSRDRGAGNTIYF
>TRBV7-9|TRBJ2-7|-|-
TGTGCCAGCAGCTTCCGCAGGGATCCTCGCATTACGTTAGACGAGCAGTACTTC
CASSFRRDPRITLDEQYF
>TRBV30|TRBJ2-7|-|-
TGTGCCTGGACCCACGGGTCCTACGAGCAGTACTTC
CAWTHGSYEQYF
>TRBV7-8|TRBJ2-7|TRBD2|-
TGTGCCAGCAGCTTCGACCTAGTAAGCGGGAGCCCCCTCTTC
CASSFDLVSGSPLF
>TRBV20-1|TRBJ2-7|-|-
TGCAGTGCTGAGGCACAGGACGAGCAGTACTTC
CSAEAQDEQYF
>TRBV15|TRBJ2-1|-|-
TGTGCCACCAGCAGAGATCCTGGCGTGGGTCGCGATGAGCAGTTCTTC
CATSRDPGVGRDEQFF
>TRBV10-3|TRBJ1-1|-|-
TGTGCCTGCTCCCAGGGACCTGAAGCTTTCTTT
CACSQGPEAFF
>TRBV6-6|TRBJ2-1|TRBD2|-
TGTGCCAGCAGAGGGGCGGGGGTCTTCAATGAGCAGTTCTTC
CASRGAGVFNEQFF
>TRBV2|TRBJ2-7|-|-
TGTGCCAGCAGTGAGGCACAGTACTACGAGCAGTACTTC
CASSEAQYYEQYF
>TRBV12-3/TRBV12-4|TRBJ1-5|-|-
TGTGCCAGCGGTGGGGTCAATCAGCCCCAGCATTTT
CASGGVNQPQHF
>TRBV30|TRBJ1-1|-|once
TGTGCCTGGATCACCTGGGGGAGCACTGAAGCTTTCTTT
CAWITWGSTEAFF
>TRBV7-3|TRBJ2-4|TRBD2|-
TGTGCCAGCATCCAGACTTCGGCGACCCTTACGGGGGGAGGCAAAAACATTCAGTACTTC
CASIQTSATLTGGGKNIQYF
>TRBV11-3|TRBJ2-1|TRBD2|-
TGTGCCAGCAGCTTACAGCGGGGGAGCGATGAGCAGTTCTTC
CASSLQRGSDEQFF
>TRBV6-5|TRBJ2-6|-|-
TGTGCCAGCAGTTACGGGTCGGGGCAGCCTACTGGGGCCAACGTCCTGACTTTC
CASSYGSGQPTGANVLTF
>TRBV18|TRBJ1-1|-|-
TGTGCCAGCTCACCACCGAGTGGGGAAGCTTTCTTT
CASSPPSGEAFF
>TRBV6-6|TRBJ1-3|-|-
TGTGCCAGCAGACCTGAAACGGCGGGCTCTGGAAACACCATATATTTT
CASRPETAGSGNTIYF
>TRBV9|TRBJ1-5|-|-
TGTGCCAGCAGCGTAGGCGGGGGCGCGCCCCAGCATTTT
CASSVGGGAPQHF
>TRBV11-2|TRBJ1-1|TRBD1|few
TGTGCCAGCAGCTTAGGTGGACAGGTGAACACTGAAGCTTTCTTT
CASSLGGQVNTEAFF
>TRBV15|TRBJ1-2|-|-
TGTGCCACCAGCAGAGATCGGGGCTATGGCTACACCTTC
CATSRDRGYGYTF
>TRBV7-2|TRBJ1-5|TRBD1|-
TGTGCCAGCAGCTTAGGGGACAGGACGAGCAATCAGCCCCAGCATTTT
CASSLGDRTSNQPQHF
>TRBV12-3/TRBV12-4|TRBJ1-6|-|-
TGTGCCAGCAGCCCCCGGGGGGCGGGATCAAATTCACCCCTCCACTTT
CASSPRGAGSNSPLHF
>TRBV7-9|TRBJ1-2|-|once
TGTGCCAGCAGCCGACCGGGACCCTCCGGCTATGGCTACACCTTC
CASSRPGPSGYGYTF
>TRBV3-1|TRBJ2-1|TRBD2|-
TGTGCCAGCAGCCAAGATTTGCAGGGAGGGTCGGGTGAGCAGTTCTTC
CASSQDLQGGSGEQFF
>TRBV7-2|TRBJ2-1|TRBD2|-
TGTGCCAGCAGCTTAGCGGGAGGGCCCTTCAATGAGCAGTTCTTC
CASSLAGGPFNEQFF